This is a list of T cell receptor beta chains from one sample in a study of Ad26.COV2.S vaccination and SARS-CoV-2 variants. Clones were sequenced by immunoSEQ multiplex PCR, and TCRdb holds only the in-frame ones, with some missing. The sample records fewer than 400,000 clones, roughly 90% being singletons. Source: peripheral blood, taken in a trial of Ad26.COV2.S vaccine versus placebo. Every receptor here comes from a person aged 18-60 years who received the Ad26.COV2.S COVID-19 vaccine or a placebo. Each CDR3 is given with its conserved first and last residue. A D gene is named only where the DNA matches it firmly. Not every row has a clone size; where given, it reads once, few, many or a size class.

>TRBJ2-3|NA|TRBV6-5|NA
CASIEASTDTQYF
TGTGCCAGCATCGAGGCCAGCACAGATACGCAGTATTTT
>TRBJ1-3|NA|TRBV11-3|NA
CASSLAGLDVGNTIYF
TGTGCCAGCAGCTTAGCAGGGTTGGACGTTGGAAACACCATATATTTT
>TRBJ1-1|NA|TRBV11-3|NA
CASSLVGRADEAFF
TGTGCCAGCAGCTTAGTCGGCAGGGCCGATGAAGCTTTCTTT
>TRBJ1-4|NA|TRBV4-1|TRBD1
CASSTLVAGGEKLFF
TGCGCCAGCAGCACTCTAGTGGCAGGGGGTGAAAAACTGTTTTTT
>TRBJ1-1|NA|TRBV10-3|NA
CAISTGVAWEDTEAFF
TGTGCCATTTCGACAGGAGTCGCATGGGAGGACACTGAAGCTTTCTTT
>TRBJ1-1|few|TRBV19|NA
CASNGPLNTEAFF
TGTGCCAGTAATGGGCCCTTGAACACTGAAGCTTTCTTT
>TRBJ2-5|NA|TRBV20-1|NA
CSAGAPGAQYF
TGCAGTGCCGGGGCCCCGGGGGCCCAGTACTTC
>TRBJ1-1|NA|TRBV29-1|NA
CSVSQGLLQGYTEAFF
TGCAGCGTGTCACAGGGCTTATTACAGGGCTACACTGAAGCTTTCTTT
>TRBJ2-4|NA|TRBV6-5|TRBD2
CASSYLTAGGENIQYF
TGTGCCAGCAGTTACCTAACAGCGGGAGGGGAAAACATTCAGTACTTC
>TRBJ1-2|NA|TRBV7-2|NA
CASSSEGGGYTF
TGTGCCAGCAGCTCCGAGGGGGGTGGCTACACCTTC
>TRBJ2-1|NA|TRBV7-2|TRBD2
CASRLAGNNEQFF
TGTGCCAGCAGACTAGCGGGGAACAATGAGCAGTTCTTC
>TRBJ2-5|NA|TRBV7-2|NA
CASNPGVLQETQYF
TGTGCCAGCAACCCAGGGGTGCTCCAAGAGACCCAGTACTTC
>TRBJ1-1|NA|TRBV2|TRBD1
CASSEAPPPTGGKDEAFF
TGTGCCAGCAGTGAAGCGCCTCCCCCAACAGGGGGCAAGGATGAAGCTTTCTTT
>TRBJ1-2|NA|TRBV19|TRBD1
CASTFETGRSYGYTF
TGTGCCAGTACCTTTGAGACAGGGAGAAGCTATGGCTACACCTTC
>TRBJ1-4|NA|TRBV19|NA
CASSGDHEKLFF
TGTGCCAGTAGTGGGGACCATGAAAAACTGTTTTTT
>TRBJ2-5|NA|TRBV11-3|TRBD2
CASSLDPSGRGAETQYF
TGTGCCAGCAGCTTAGACCCTAGCGGGAGAGGCGCAGAGACCCAGTACTTC
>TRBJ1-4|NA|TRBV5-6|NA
CASSFVRATNEKLFF
TGTGCCAGCAGCTTCGTCCGGGCAACTAATGAAAAACTGTTTTTT
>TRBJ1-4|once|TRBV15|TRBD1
CATSRDTTGGVEKLFF
TGTGCCACCAGCAGAGATACCACAGGGGGCGTAGAAAAACTGTTTTTT
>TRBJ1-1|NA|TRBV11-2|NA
CAVPTGMNTEAFF
TGTGCCGTCCCGACAGGAATGAACACTGAAGCTTTCTTT
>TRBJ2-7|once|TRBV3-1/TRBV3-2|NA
CASSQDLNEQYF
TGTGCCAGCAGCCAAGATCTGAACGAGCAGTACTTC
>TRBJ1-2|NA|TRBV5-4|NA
CASSFEKGLYNNYGYTF
TGTGCCAGCAGCTTTGAGAAAGGGCTGTATAATAACTATGGCTACACCTTC
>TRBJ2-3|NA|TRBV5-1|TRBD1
CASSSQGAASGTQYF
TGCGCCAGCAGCTCTCAGGGGGCTGCGTCAGGTACGCAGTATTTT
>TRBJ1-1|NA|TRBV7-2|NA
CASSLGPTRGGKNTEAFF
TGTGCCAGCAGCTTAGGCCCAACCAGGGGTGGGAAAAACACTGAAGCTTTCTTT
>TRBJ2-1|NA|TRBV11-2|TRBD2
CASSSGGVREQFF
TGTGCCAGCAGCTCCGGGGGGGTCAGAGAGCAGTTCTTC
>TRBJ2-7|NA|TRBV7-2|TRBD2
CASSLTAGTSGLNRYEQYF
TGTGCCAGCAGCCTAACCGCCGGGACTAGCGGGCTAAATAGATACGAGCAGTACTTC
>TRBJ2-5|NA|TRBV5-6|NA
CASSLAGAEETQYF
TGTGCCAGCAGCTTGGCCGGGGCAGAAGAGACCCAGTACTTC
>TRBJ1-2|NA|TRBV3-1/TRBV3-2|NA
CASSQPVSNYGYTF
TGTGCCAGCAGCCAGCCGGTCTCTAACTATGGCTACACCTTC
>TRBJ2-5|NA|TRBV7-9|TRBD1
CASSLASVQGETQYF
TGTGCCAGCAGCTTAGCTAGCGTACAGGGGGAGACCCAGTACTTC
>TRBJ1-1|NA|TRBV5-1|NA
CASREGLNTEAFF
TGCGCCAGCCGCGAAGGCCTAAACACTGAAGCTTTCTTT
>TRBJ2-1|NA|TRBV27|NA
CASSLYTPTNEQFF
TGTGCCAGCAGTCTTTATACTCCGACCAATGAGCAGTTCTTC
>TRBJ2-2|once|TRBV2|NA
CASRADSGANTGELFF
TGTGCCAGCAGGGCGGACTCGGGCGCGAACACCGGGGAGCTGTTTTTT
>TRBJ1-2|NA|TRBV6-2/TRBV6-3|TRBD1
CASSYPLRGGAGYGYTF
TGTGCCAGCAGTTACCCCTTGCGAGGGGGCGCGGGGTATGGCTACACCTTC
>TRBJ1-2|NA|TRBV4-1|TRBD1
CASSQLEGAGYGYTF
TGCGCCAGCAGCCAACTTGAGGGGGCAGGCTATGGCTACACCTTC
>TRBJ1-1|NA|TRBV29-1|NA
CSFLPGEAFF
TGCAGCTTCCTCCCCGGCGAAGCTTTCTTT